This T cell receptor beta chain originates from a study of cytomegalovirus exposure and HLA in healthy donors. For this clone: As yet, its antigen is unknown.

The CDR3 consists of 14 residues. The V end lost 4 bases, the J end lost 5 bases, and 9 bases lay between the germline ends. Germline V gene lookup returns CDR1 LNHDA and CDR2 SQIVND (reference sequence). Each of the donors was a healthy bone marrow donor. In the PCR, 60 Vbeta and 13 Jbeta primers were used. The data were produced by immunoSEQ multiplex PCR, yet TCRdb's version contains in-frame clones alone and is incomplete. The table shows tens of thousands of clones, with about three quarters occurring only once. Study-level findings and limits: Later, an analysis showed that TCR beta chains associated with HLA were more clonally expanded than others that were equally common.

The sequenced sample consisted of PBMCs. The chain employs TRBV19 and TRBJ2-6; a possible D gene is TRBD1 (6 bases). This sequence originates from a man aged 18 to 29 in good health and CMV-seronegative. The DNA for the CDR3 is TGTGCCAGTAGTAGCCGGGACAGGGCCAACGTCCTGACTTTC. Amino acid sequence: CASSSRDRANVLTF.